The 32 T cell receptor beta chains below were found in one sample sequenced in a study of T cell responses to AZD1222 COVID-19 vaccine. Profiling relied on immunoSEQ multiplex PCR, and the TCRdb table lists in-frame clones only, not all of them. The sample shows 140,000 to 150,000 clones, approximately 91% of them seen only once. The sample was peripheral blood, taken 28 days after the second AZD1222 dose. Every receptor here comes from an adult who received the AZD1222 COVID-19 vaccine.

The CDR3 nucleotides read TGTGCCACCAGTGACCCGACTAGCGGATCACTTCTAAGCACAGATACGCAGTATTTT. Amino acids: CATSDPTSGSLLSTDTQYF. The gene calls are TRBV24-1 and TRBJ2-3; 9 bases match TRBD2. Germline V CDR1 and CDR2: KGHDR, SFDVKD. V lost 4 bases and J lost 0; bases outside the gene matches: 13. This CDR3 contains 19 residues.

The J gene is TRBJ1-1, the V gene TRBV9; the D gene is possibly TRBD1 (5 bases). Germline V gene data show CDR1 as SGDLS and CDR2 as YYNGEE. The ends were cut back, 5 bases at V and 0 bases at J, with 8 bases in the middle. The CDR3 runs 13 residues. The CDR3 DNA reads TGTGCCAGCAGGGGGCCCATGAACACTGAAGCTTTCTTT. The encoded protein is CASRGPMNTEAFF.

The chain is built from TRBV6-6 and TRBJ2-5; D might be TRBD1 or TRBD2, each matching 6 bases. The V and J ends lost 5 bases and 1 base respectively, with 14 bases between them. The V gene's germline CDR1 is MNHNY and CDR2 SVGAGI (reference sequence). The CDR3 runs 15 residues. The CDR3 DNA reads TGTGCCAGCAGTGATAATGGGGGGCCCCAAGAGACCCAGTACTTC. Translated, it gives CASSDNGGPQETQYF.

The chain carries TRBV29-1 and TRBJ1-1; the D is unclear. The germline V gene has CDR1 SQVTM and CDR2 ANQGSEA. This CDR3 comprises 14 residues. Trimming cost V 4 bases and J 1 base, with 13 bases left between them. CDR3 nucleotide sequence: TGCAGCGTTGCCGCGGGTGTGTCGAACACTGAAGCTTTCTTT. Amino acid sequence: CSVAAGVSNTEAFF.

The J gene is TRBJ1-5, the V gene TRBV4-1, with D unclear. Germline V gene lookup returns CDR1 MGHRA and CDR2 YSYEKL. The CDR3 is 16 amino acids. The V and J ends lost 0 bases and 7 bases respectively, with 16 bases between them. The CDR3 region has the DNA TGCGCCAGCAGCCAAGAGGGTGTAGCCTTTGGGCAGCCCCAGCATTTT. Protein product: CASSQEGVAFGQPQHF.

This chain connects TRBV6-5 to TRBJ2-1; 9 bases match TRBD1. J gave up 5 bases and V 8 bases, and 10 bases lay outside the gene matches. The CDR3 contains 15 residues. Germline CDR1 reads MNHEY; CDR2 reads SVGAGI. CDR3 nucleotide sequence: TGTGCCAGCTCGCGCGGCCGGACAGGGGACAATGAGCAGTTCTTC. Its translation: CASSRGRTGDNEQFF.

In this sample, this clone turned up once. The V call is TRBV6-1, the J call TRBJ2-1, with 8 bases identical to TRBD1. The CDR3 spans 13 residues. CDR1 and CDR2 (germline): MNHNS, SASEGT. Unmatched junction bases numbered 3, after V lost 2 bases and J lost 9 bases. The CDR3 sequence: CASSEQGAGEQFF. Written as DNA, the CDR3 is TGTGCCAGCAGTGAACAGGGGGCGGGTGAGCAGTTCTTC.

J is TRBJ1-5 and V is TRBV15, with a tentative D call TRBD1 (5 bases). The CDR3 spans 15 residues. CDR1 is LNHNV and CDR2 is YYDKDF in the germline V gene (reference sequence). The V end lost 1 base, the J end lost 1 base, and 8 bases lay between the germline ends. The CDR3 DNA follows: TGTGCCACCAGCAGAGGACAGTTCAGCAATCAGCCCCAGCATTTT. It encodes CATSRGQFSNQPQHF.

The chain employs TRBV5-8 and TRBJ1-5; D unclear. The germline V gene has CDR1 SGHTS and CDR2 YDEGEE. The CDR3 loop spans 15 amino acids. V was pared by 2 bases and J by 0 bases, with 9 bases between. CDR3 loop: CASSLGGHSNQPQHF. The CDR3 DNA follows: TGTGCCAGCAGCTTAGGCGGTCATAGCAATCAGCCCCAGCATTTT.

J is TRBJ2-1 and V is TRBV19; D is unclear. Trimming took off 10 bases at V and 7 bases at J, with 14 bases between the two ends. Germline V lookup: CDR1 LNHDA, CDR2 SQIVND (reference sequence). The CDR3 runs to 12 residues. The CDR3 sequence is CATGALENEQFF. The DNA for the CDR3 is TGTGCCACCGGAGCCCTCGAGAATGAGCAGTTCTTC. The full variable domain, rest sourced from reference TRBV19 and TRBJ2-1, is DGGITQSPKYLFRKEGQNVTLSCEQNLNHDAMYWYRQDPGQGLRLIYYSQIVNDFQKGDIAEGYSVSREKKESFPLTVTSAQKNPTAFYLCATGALENEQFFGPGTRLTVL.

With respect to this clone: Additional DNA sequences in this sample encode the identical CDR3. The CDR3 here is CASSPQGNTEAFF. Here the CDR3 DNA reads TGTGCCAGCTCACCCCAGGGGAACACTGAAGCTTTCTTT. The chain joins TRBV18 to TRBJ1-1; possibly TRBD1 for D (5 bases). Trimming removed 3 bases from V and 1 base from J, with 6 bases in between. CDR3 length: 13 residues. The V gene's germline CDR1 is KGHSH and CDR2 LQKENI.

This chain joins TRBV7-2 and TRBJ1-1; tentatively, D is TRBD1 (5 bases). This CDR3 is built from 14 residues. V gave up 2 bases and J gave up 1 base, with 8 bases separating them. The germline V gene has CDR1 SGHTA and CDR2 FQGNSA. The CDR3: CASSLRGENTEAFF. CDR3 DNA: TGTGCCAGCAGCTTACGGGGGGAGAACACTGAAGCTTTCTTT.

The J gene is TRBJ1-1, the V gene TRBV7-9; no firm D call. This CDR3 is built from 16 residues. CDR1 is SEHNR and CDR2 is FQNEAQ in the germline V gene (reference sequence). The V gene lost 6 bases and the J gene lost 3 bases, with 20 bases spanning the gap. CDR3 sequence reads: CASSRPGSRSDTEAFF. The CDR3 DNA is TGTGCCAGCAGTCGACCCGGGTCCCGATCTGACACTGAAGCTTTCTTT.

The CDR3 here is CASRNRENQPQHF. Written as DNA, the CDR3 is TGTGCCAGCAGAAACAGGGAAAATCAGCCCCAGCATTTT. This chain connects TRBV6-5 to TRBJ1-5; weak D call: TRBD1 (6 bases). The CDR3 sequence is 13 residues long. CDR1 is MNHEY, CDR2 SVGAGI, per germline. V gave up 6 bases and J gave up 4 bases, with 10 bases separating them.

This clone was observed a single time. The chain employs TRBV14 and TRBJ1-6; 9 nucleotides line up with TRBD1. V shed 4 bases, J shed 9 bases, and the junction held 7 bases outside the gene matches. This CDR3 has 15 residues. Germline CDR1 is SGHDN and CDR2 is FVKESK. In DNA, the CDR3 is TGTGCCAGCAGCCCTACCGGGACAGGGTTTTCACCCCTCCACTTT. The encoded protein is CASSPTGTGFSPLHF.

This clone came up a few times. This rearrangement joins TRBV2 to TRBJ1-2; D remains unclear. Germline V lookup: CDR1 SNHLY, CDR2 FYNNEI. This CDR3 has 12 amino acids. The V end was cut by 4 bases, the J end by 6 bases, with 9 bases between. The CDR3 here is CASSASGDGYTF. The CDR3 region has the DNA TGTGCCAGCAGTGCTTCGGGCGATGGCTACACCTTC.

The chain joins TRBV9 to TRBJ1-3, with 7 bases aligning to TRBD1. V lost 4 bases and J lost 4; bases outside the gene matches: 14. The CDR3 consists of 17 residues. Germline assignment: CDR1 SGDLS and CDR2 YYNGEE. The CDR3 nucleotides are TGTGCCAGCAGCCCCCGGACAGGAGGGGTCGGGGGAAACACCATATATTTT. Protein product: CASSPRTGGVGGNTIYF.

This sequence joins TRBV4-1 and TRBJ2-5, with D tentatively TRBD1 (6 bases). The CDR3 length is 11 residues. V was trimmed by 11 bases and J by 5 bases, leaving 12 bases between them. Germline V gene lookup returns CDR1 MGHRA and CDR2 YSYEKL. In nucleotides, the CDR3 is TGCGCCGATCTGAGGGGGGAGACCCAGTACTTC. It codes for CADLRGETQYF.

The rearrangement uses TRBV4-2 and TRBJ2-1; 12 bases align to TRBD2. J gave up 12 bases and V 1 base, and 7 bases lay outside the gene matches. The CDR3 loop spans 15 amino acids. Germline CDR1 and CDR2: LGHNA and YNFKEQ. The CDR3 region is CASSQGLAGGFRQFF. In DNA, the CDR3 is TGTGCCAGCAGCCAAGGGCTAGCGGGGGGGTTTCGGCAGTTCTTC.

As concerns this clone: Other DNA sequences in this specimen translate into the identical CDR3. This chain links TRBV5-1 with TRBJ1-1, with 11 bases lining up with TRBD1. The junction had 2 bases not matched to a gene; V was cut back by 3 bases and J by 4 bases. The CDR3 is 14 amino acids. Germline V gene sequence: CDR1 SGHRS, CDR2 YFSETQ. Here the CDR3 reads CASSSGTGGTEAFF. The CDR3 region has the DNA TGCGCCAGCAGCTCTGGGACAGGGGGCACTGAAGCTTTCTTT.

This clone was seen once. The chain uses TRBV6-5 and TRBJ1-5; D ambiguous. The ends were cut back, 7 bases at V and 6 bases at J, with 13 bases in the middle. The CDR3 contains 13 residues. Germline V gene lookup returns CDR1 MNHEY and CDR2 SVGAGI. The CDR3 here is CASTPALGQPQHF. CDR3 nucleotide sequence: TGTGCCAGCACCCCTGCCTTAGGTCAGCCCCAGCATTTT.

The chain uses TRBV6-5 and TRBJ1-4; TRBD1 might be the D (6 bases). This CDR3 has 15 residues. The germline V gene encodes CDR1 MNHEY and CDR2 SVGAGI. The V end was cut by 6 bases, the J end by 3 bases, with 14 bases between. CDR3 residues: CASSRTGQANEKLFF. The CDR3 DNA follows: TGTGCCAGCAGCCGCACAGGGCAGGCTAATGAAAAACTGTTTTTT.

The chain combines TRBV19 with TRBJ1-1; D ambiguous. The germline V gene has CDR1 LNHDA and CDR2 SQIVND (reference sequence). The CDR3 spans 11 residues. The ends were cut back, 8 bases at V and 11 bases at J, with 15 bases in the middle. DNA for the CDR3: TGTGCCAGTTTAGACGCTAACGGGGCTTTCTTT. Translating gives CASLDANGAFF.

The V call is TRBV27, the J call TRBJ1-2; D unclear. The CDR3 loop spans 15 amino acids. The V end lost 5 bases, the J end lost 5 bases, and 18 bases lay between the germline ends. Germline CDR1 reads MNHEY; CDR2 reads SMNVEV (reference sequence). The CDR3 DNA follows: TGTGCCAGCAGTCCCAAAACGCTTACAACTTATGGCTACACCTTC. This sequence encodes CASSPKTLTTYGYTF.

J is TRBJ2-5 and V is TRBV5-1, with 11 bases fitting TRBD1. The J segment lost 6 bases and the V segment lost 0 bases, leaving 16 bases of the junction unmatched. Germline CDR1 SGHRS, CDR2 YFSETQ. The CDR3 runs 19 residues. This CDR3 is CASSLDFRAGQGVQQTQYF. The DNA for the CDR3 is TGCGCCAGCAGCTTGGACTTCCGGGCGGGACAGGGGGTTCAGCAGACCCAGTACTTC. Using reference TRBV5-1 and TRBJ2-5 for the parts outside the CDR3, the full variable domain is KAGVTQTPRYLIKTRGQQVTLSCSPISGHRSVSWYQQTPGQGLQFLFEYFSETQRNKGNFPGRFSGRQFSNSRSEMNVSTLELGDSALYLCASSLDFRAGQGVQQTQYFGPGTRLLVL.

This chain links TRBV6-8 with TRBJ2-5; no firm D call. Trimming took 2 bases from V and 7 from J, leaving 14 bases between them. This CDR3 has 14 residues. Germline CDR1 is MNHGY and CDR2 is SAAAGT. The CDR3 sequence is CASSYVCLQRTQYF. For the CDR3, the DNA is TGTGCCAGCAGTTACGTCTGCCTCCAGCGGACCCAGTACTTC.

The chain couples TRBV18 to TRBJ2-1, with 7 nucleotides matching TRBD1. There are 15 residues in the CDR3. The junction had 6 bases not matched to a gene; V was cut back by 3 bases and J by 4 bases. Germline V lookup: CDR1 KGHSH, CDR2 LQKENI. The CDR3 DNA sequence: TGTGCCAGCTCACCCCGGGACAGCGTATACAATGAGCAGTTCTTC. Translation: CASSPRDSVYNEQFF. Full variable domain (rest looked up from reference TRBV18 and TRBJ2-1): NAGVMQNPRHLVRRRGQEARLRCSPMKGHSHVYWYRQLPEEGLKFMVYLQKENIIDESGMPKERFSAEFPKEGPSILRIQQVVRGDSAAYFCASSPRDSVYNEQFFGPGTRLTVL.

The V call is TRBV28, the J call TRBJ1-5, with D uncertain. CDR1 and CDR2 from the germline V gene are MDHEN and SYDVKM. V lost 1 base to trimming and J lost 4 bases, with 11 bases between them. There are 15 residues in the CDR3. This CDR3 is CASSLYPGPNQPQHF. The CDR3 DNA reads TGTGCCAGCAGTTTATATCCGGGCCCGAATCAGCCCCAGCATTTT.

V usage is TRBV3-1 (or the pseudogene TRBV3-2) and J usage is TRBJ2-3; weak D call: TRBD2 (5 bases). CDR3 length: 14 residues. Trimming took off 5 bases at V and 2 bases at J, with 11 bases between the two ends. Germline V CDR1 and CDR2: LGHDT, YNNKEL (reference sequence). The CDR3 here is CASSVPGTTDTQYF. The CDR3 nucleotides are TGTGCCAGCAGCGTCCCGGGAACCACAGATACGCAGTATTTT.

The chain recombines TRBV2 with TRBJ2-1; TRBD2 agrees at 15 bases. Germline CDR1 and CDR2: SNHLY and FYNNEI. The CDR3 consists of 15 residues. The ends lost 6 bases at V and 8 bases at J; junction bases unmatched: 5. CDR3 loop: CASRRTSGGAYEQFF. The CDR3 nucleotides read TGTGCCAGCAGGAGGACTAGCGGGGGGGCCTATGAGCAGTTCTTC.

CDR3 nucleotide sequence: TGCAGCGTTTTAGGACTTGGCCAGTACTTC. The encoded protein is CSVLGLGQYF. The chain carries TRBV29-1 and TRBJ2-5; a weak D match, TRBD2 (5 bases). CDR1 is SQVTM, CDR2 ANQGSEA, per germline. CDR3 length: 10 amino acids. Trimming removed 5 bases at V and 10 bases at J, with 11 bases between.

The V call is TRBV6-5, the J call TRBJ2-7; TRBD2 might be the D (6 bases). Looked up from germline, CDR1 is MNHEY and CDR2 is SVGAGI. The CDR3 covers 13 residues. Trimming cost V 7 bases and J 4 bases, with 14 bases left between them. The CDR3 loop is CASTPREFYEQYF. In nucleotides, the CDR3 is TGTGCCAGCACTCCCCGGGAGTTTTACGAGCAGTACTTC.